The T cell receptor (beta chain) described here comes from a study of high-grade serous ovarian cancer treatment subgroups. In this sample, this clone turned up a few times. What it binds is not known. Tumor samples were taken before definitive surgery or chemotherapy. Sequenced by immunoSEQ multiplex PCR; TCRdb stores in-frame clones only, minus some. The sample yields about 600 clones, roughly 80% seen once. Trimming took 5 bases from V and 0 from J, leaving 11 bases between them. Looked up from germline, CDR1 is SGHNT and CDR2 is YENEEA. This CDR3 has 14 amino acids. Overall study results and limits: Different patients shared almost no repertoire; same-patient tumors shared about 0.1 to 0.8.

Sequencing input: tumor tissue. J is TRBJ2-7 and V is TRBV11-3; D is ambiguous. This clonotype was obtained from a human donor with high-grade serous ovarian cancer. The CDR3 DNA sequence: TGTGCCAGCAGCCCTTCGCCTAGCTCCTACGAGCAGTACTTC. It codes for CASSPSPSSYEQYF.